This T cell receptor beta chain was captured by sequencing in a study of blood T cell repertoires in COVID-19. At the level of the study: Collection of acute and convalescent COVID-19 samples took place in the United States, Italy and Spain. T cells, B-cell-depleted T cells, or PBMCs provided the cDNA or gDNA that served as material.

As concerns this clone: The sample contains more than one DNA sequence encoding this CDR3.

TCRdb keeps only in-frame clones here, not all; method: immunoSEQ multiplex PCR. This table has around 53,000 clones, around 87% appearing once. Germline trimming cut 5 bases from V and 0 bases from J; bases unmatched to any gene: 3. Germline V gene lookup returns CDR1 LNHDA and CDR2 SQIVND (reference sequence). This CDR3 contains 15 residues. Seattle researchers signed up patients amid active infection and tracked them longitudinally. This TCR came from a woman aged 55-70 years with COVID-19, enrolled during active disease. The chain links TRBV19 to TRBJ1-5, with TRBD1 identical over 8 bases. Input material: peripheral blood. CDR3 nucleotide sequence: TGTGCCAGTAGTCGGGGACAGGCTAGCAATCAGCCCCAGCATTTT. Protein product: CASSRGQASNQPQHF.